Reported below is one T cell receptor (beta chain). The record originates from a study of shared clonotypes between healthy human individuals. Profiling relied on immunoSEQ multiplex PCR, and the TCRdb table lists in-frame clones only, not all of them. The data contain over a million clones, over 95% of them singletons. The clonotype was recovered from a man in his thirties or forties in good health. The source material was naive CD4+ T cells sorted from blood. As to subset: CD45RA+ positively selected.

The CDR3 region has the DNA TGTGCCAGCAGCTTGGGTCGCGGCAATGAGCAGTTCTTC. Residues: CASSLGRGNEQFF. The genes are TRBV5-4 and TRBJ2-1, with D unresolved. Between the trimmed V and J ends, which lost 0 bases and 6 bases, there was a span of 7 bases. CDR3 size: 13 residues. Germline V lookup: CDR1 SGHNT, CDR2 YYREEE (reference sequence).